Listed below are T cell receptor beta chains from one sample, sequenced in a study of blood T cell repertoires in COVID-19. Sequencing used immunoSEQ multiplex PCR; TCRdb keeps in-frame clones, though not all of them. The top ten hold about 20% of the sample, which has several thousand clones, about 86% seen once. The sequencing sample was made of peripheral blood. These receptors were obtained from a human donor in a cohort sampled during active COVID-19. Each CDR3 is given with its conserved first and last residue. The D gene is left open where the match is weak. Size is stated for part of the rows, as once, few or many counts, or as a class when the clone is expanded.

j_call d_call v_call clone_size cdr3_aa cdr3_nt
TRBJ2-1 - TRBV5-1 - CASSLPGLEEQFF TGCGCCAGCAGCTTACCGGGACTGGAAGAGCAGTTCTTC
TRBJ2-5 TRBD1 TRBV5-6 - CASSLRTGDRETQYF TGTGCCAGCAGCTTGCGGACAGGGGATAGGGAGACCCAGTACTTC
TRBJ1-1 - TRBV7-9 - CASSLLEGDVTEAFF TGTGCCAGCAGCTTATTAGAGGGGGATGTCACTGAAGCTTTCTTT
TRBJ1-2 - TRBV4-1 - CASSLAPGDYGYTF TGCGCCAGCAGCCTGGCCCCAGGGGACTATGGCTACACCTTC
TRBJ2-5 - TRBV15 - CATSRRHGQETQYF TGTGCCACCAGCAGGAGGCACGGACAAGAGACCCAGTACTTC
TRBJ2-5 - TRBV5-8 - CASSLVGVADSADQYF TGTGCCAGCAGCTTGGTTGGGGTAGCAGACAGCGCTGACCAGTACTTC
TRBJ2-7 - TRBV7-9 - CASSLDSSSRTYEQYF TGTGCCAGCAGCTTAGATTCGTCTAGCAGAACCTACGAGCAGTACTTC
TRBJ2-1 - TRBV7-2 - CASSAFVGTNEQFF TGTGCCAGCAGCGCCTTCGTGGGCACCAATGAGCAGTTCTTC
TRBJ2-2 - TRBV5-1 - CASSFRGGSTGELFF TGCGCCAGCAGCTTTAGGGGGGGCAGCACCGGGGAGCTGTTTTTT
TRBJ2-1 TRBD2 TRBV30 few CAWSPGLALEQFF TGTGCCTGGAGTCCGGGACTAGCCTTGGAGCAGTTCTTC
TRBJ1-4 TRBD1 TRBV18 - CASSSQGDGANEKLFF TGTGCCAGCTCATCCCAGGGGGACGGGGCTAATGAAAAACTGTTTTTT
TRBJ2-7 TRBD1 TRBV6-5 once CASTQGAEQYF TGTGCCAGCACCCAGGGGGCCGAGCAGTACTTC
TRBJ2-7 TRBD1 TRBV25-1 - CASRGTGKTYEQYF TGTGCCAGCAGAGGGACAGGGAAGACCTACGAGCAGTACTTC
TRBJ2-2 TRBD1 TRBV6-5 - CAQGAGELFF TGTGCTCAGGGGGCCGGGGAGCTGTTTTTT
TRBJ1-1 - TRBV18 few CASSESPGDTEAFF TGTGCCAGCTCAGAATCCCCGGGAGACACTGAAGCTTTCTTT
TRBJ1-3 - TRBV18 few CASSPTGTPWTF TGTGCCAGCTCACCTACAGGCACCCCATGGACCTTT
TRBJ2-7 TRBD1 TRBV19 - CASSRTGRLYEQYF TGTGCCAGTAGTAGGACAGGGCGTTTATACGAGCAGTACTTC
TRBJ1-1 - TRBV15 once CATSRDRNTEAFF TGTGCCACCAGCAGAGATAGGAACACTGAAGCTTTCTTT
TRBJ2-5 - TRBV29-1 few CSVEIPVYQETQYF TGCAGCGTTGAAATTCCAGTCTACCAAGAGACCCAGTACTTC
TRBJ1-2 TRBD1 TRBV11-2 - CASSRQGGLLGYGYTF TGTGCCAGCAGCCGACAGGGGGGACTACTTGGCTATGGCTACACCTTC
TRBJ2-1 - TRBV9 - CASSVVGDSYNEQFF TGTGCCAGCAGCGTAGTTGGGGACTCATACAATGAGCAGTTCTTC
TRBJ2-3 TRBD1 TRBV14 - CASRGTGYRTDTQYF TGTGCCAGCAGAGGGACAGGGTATCGCACAGATACGCAGTATTTT
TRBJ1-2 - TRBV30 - CAWRAGTLGYTF TGTGCCTGGAGGGCAGGGACACTCGGCTACACCTTC
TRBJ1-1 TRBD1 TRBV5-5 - CASSGQQGMYTEAFF TGTGCCAGCAGCGGCCAACAGGGGATGTACACTGAAGCTTTCTTT
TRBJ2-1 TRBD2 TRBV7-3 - CASSLAGGGAREQFF TGTGCCAGCAGCTTAGCTGGCGGGGGGGCAAGGGAGCAGTTCTTC
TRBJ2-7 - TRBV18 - CASSETGPYEQYF TGTGCCAGCTCAGAGACAGGCCCCTACGAGCAGTACTTC
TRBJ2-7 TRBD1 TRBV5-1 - CASSLAGGSYEQYF TGCGCCAGCAGCTTGGCAGGGGGCTCCTACGAGCAGTACTTC
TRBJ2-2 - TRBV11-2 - CASSLGGPFNTGELFF TGTGCCAGCAGCTTAGGAGGGCCCTTCAACACCGGGGAGCTGTTTTTT
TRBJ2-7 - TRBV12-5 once CASGFPPSDSYEQYF TGTGCTAGTGGTTTCCCCCCCAGTGACTCCTACGAGCAGTACTTC
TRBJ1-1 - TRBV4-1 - CASSQVRGNTEAFF TGCGCCAGCAGCCAAGTCCGCGGGAACACTGAAGCTTTCTTT
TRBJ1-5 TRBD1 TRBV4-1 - CASSQWTGASNQPQHF TGCGCCAGCAGCCAATGGACAGGGGCGTCCAATCAGCCCCAGCATTTT
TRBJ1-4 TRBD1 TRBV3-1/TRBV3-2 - CASSGGTGTEKLFF TGTGCCAGCAGCGGAGGGACAGGGACTGAAAAACTGTTTTTT
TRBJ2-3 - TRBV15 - CATSRTQVPTDTQYF TGTGCCACCAGCAGGACCCAGGTCCCCACAGATACGCAGTATTTT
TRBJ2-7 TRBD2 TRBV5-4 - CASSARGALYEQYF TGTGCCAGCAGCGCGCGGGGGGCCCTCTACGAGCAGTACTTC
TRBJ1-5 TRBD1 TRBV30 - CAWSVLVGQGECSNQPQHF TGTGCCTGGAGTGTACTGGTGGGACAGGGAGAATGTAGCAATCAGCCCCAGCATTTT
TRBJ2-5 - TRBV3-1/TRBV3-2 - CASRERGQETQYF TGTGCCAGCAGAGAAAGGGGGCAAGAGACCCAGTACTTC
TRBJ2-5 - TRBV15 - CATSRDRAEETQYF TGTGCCACCAGCAGAGATCGAGCGGAGGAGACCCAGTACTTC
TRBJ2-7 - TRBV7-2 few CASSHRGHNPGEQYF TGTGCCAGCAGCCATCGGGGACACAACCCCGGCGAGCAGTACTTC